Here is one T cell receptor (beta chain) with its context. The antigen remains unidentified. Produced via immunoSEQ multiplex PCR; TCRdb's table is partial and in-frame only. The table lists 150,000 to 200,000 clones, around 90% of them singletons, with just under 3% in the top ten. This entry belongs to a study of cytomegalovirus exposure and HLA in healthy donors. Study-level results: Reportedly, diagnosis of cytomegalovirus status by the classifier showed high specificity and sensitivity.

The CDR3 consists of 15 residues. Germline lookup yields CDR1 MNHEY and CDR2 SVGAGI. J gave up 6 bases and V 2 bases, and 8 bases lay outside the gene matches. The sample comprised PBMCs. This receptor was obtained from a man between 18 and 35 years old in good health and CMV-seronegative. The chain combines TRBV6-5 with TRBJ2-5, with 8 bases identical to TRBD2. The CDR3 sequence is CASSYRGGSGKTQYF. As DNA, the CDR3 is TGTGCCAGCAGTTACCGGGGGGGCTCCGGAAAGACCCAGTACTTC.